Presented here are 25 T cell receptor beta chains from one specimen sequenced in a study of OX40 agonist ivuxolimab in advanced cancers. Only in-frame clones appear in the TCRdb table, and some are missing; sequencing was by immunoSEQ multiplex PCR. The sample consists of some 50,000 clones, approximately 86% of them appearing once. This sample comprised CD4+ or CD8+ T cells sorted from blood, obtained in a trial of the OX40 agonist ivuxolimab. The receptors shown here come from an adult with an advanced solid tumor such as melanoma, head and neck, liver or kidney cancer.

V and J are TRBV27 and TRBJ2-7; 8 bases fit TRBD2. The CDR3 contains 16 residues. Losses at the gene ends were 6 bases for V and 4 bases for J; bases not matched to a gene: 14. The germline V gene encodes CDR1 MNHEY and CDR2 SMNVEV (reference sequence). This CDR3 is CASRPGLGLSRYEQYF. Here the CDR3 DNA reads TGTGCCAGCAGACCGGGACTAGGTCTTTCCCGGTACGAGCAGTACTTC.

The CDR3 bases are TGTGCCATCAGGACCGGGACAGATCCCCCTGGAAACACCATATATTTT. Protein product: CAIRTGTDPPGNTIYF. This sequence joins TRBV10-3 and TRBJ1-3, with 7 bases matching TRBD1. This CDR3 comprises 16 residues. Germline V lookup: CDR1 ENHRY, CDR2 SYGVKD. Trimming removed 6 bases from V and 2 bases from J; junction bases left unmatched: 10.

The chain carries TRBV9 and TRBJ2-2, with D uncertain. Looked up from germline, CDR1 is SGDLS and CDR2 is YYNGEE. This CDR3 comprises 16 residues. Trimming pared 0 bases from V and 3 bases from J, leaving 12 bases between. This CDR3 is CASSVGKGGDTGELFF. The CDR3 coding sequence is TGTGCCAGCAGCGTAGGAAAGGGTGGGGACACCGGGGAGCTGTTTTTT.

On this clone: Other DNA sequences of this sample code for an identical CDR3. The chain uses TRBV29-1 and TRBJ1-1; the D gene is possibly TRBD1 (5 bases). Germline assignment: CDR1 SQVTM and CDR2 ANQGSEA. The V end was cut by 6 bases, the J end by 5 bases, with 19 bases between. The CDR3 covers 14 residues. CDR3: CSVLPGGTGTEAFF. In DNA form, the CDR3 reads TGCAGCGTCCTTCCGGGGGGGACGGGTACTGAAGCTTTCTTT.

The CDR3 spells CASSPGGAGNQPQHF. CDR3 in DNA: TGTGCCAGCAGCCCCGGGGGGGCCGGCAATCAGCCCCAGCATTTT. The chain links TRBV16 to TRBJ1-5; tentative D call: TRBD1 (6 bases). Germline V gene lookup returns CDR1 KGHSY and CDR2 FQNENV. Trimming pared 4 bases from V and 2 bases from J, leaving 12 bases between. The CDR3 loop spans 15 amino acids.

The chain carries TRBV2 and TRBJ1-1; D gene ambiguous. V was trimmed by 7 bases and J by 11 bases, leaving 14 bases between them. This CDR3 has 11 residues. The germline CDR1 and CDR2 sequences are SNHLY and FYNNEI. CDR3 amino acids: CASMGASWAFF. CDR3 in DNA: TGTGCCAGCATGGGCGCATCATGGGCTTTCTTT.

This clone was seen more than once but under ten times. The chain has TRBV10-2 and TRBJ1-6; D unresolved. Trimming removed 3 bases at V and 9 bases at J, with 6 bases between. Germline V gene lookup returns CDR1 WSHSY and CDR2 SAAADI. The CDR3 is 12 residues long. This chain's CDR3 is CASSDPPSPLHF. The CDR3 DNA follows: TGCGCCAGCAGTGACCCGCCTTCACCCCTCCACTTT.

The chain uses TRBV9 and TRBJ1-4; D is possibly TRBD1 (5 bases). This CDR3 spans 14 amino acids. Germline CDR1 reads SGDLS; CDR2 reads YYNGEE. V was cut by 3 bases and J by 7 bases, with 13 bases left in between. The DNA for the CDR3 is TGTGCCAGCAGCGGCCAGGGTTTGACTGAAAAACTGTTTTTT. Translating gives CASSGQGLTEKLFF. Full variable domain (remainder filled in from reference TRBV9 and TRBJ1-4): DSGVTQTPKHLITATGQRVTLRCSPRSGDLSVYWYQQSLDQGLQFLIQYYNGEERAKGNILERFSAQQFPDLHSELNLSSLELGDSALYFCASSGQGLTEKLFFGSGTQLSVL.

The chain links TRBV27 to TRBJ2-7; D is tentatively TRBD1 or TRBD2 (5 bases each). This CDR3 contains 14 residues. V was pared by 6 bases and J by 0 bases, with 12 bases between. Looked up from germline, CDR1 is MNHEY and CDR2 is SMNVEV (reference sequence). CDR3 protein: CASSPWGNSYEQYF. CDR3 coding DNA: TGTGCCAGCAGCCCTTGGGGGAACTCCTACGAGCAGTACTTC.

This clone was seen a handful of times. The rearrangement uses TRBV7-2 and TRBJ2-3, with 7 bases lining up with TRBD1. This CDR3 region has 15 residues. Trimming removed 1 base from V and 3 bases from J; junction bases left unmatched: 4. Germline CDR1 reads SGHTA; CDR2 reads FQGNSA. Here the CDR3 reads CASSLGVRGTDTQYF. The CDR3 bases are TGTGCCAGCAGCTTAGGGGTCAGGGGGACAGATACGCAGTATTTT.

The V and J genes are TRBV7-8 and TRBJ1-2; a possible D gene is TRBD1 (6 bases). V lost 1 base and J 5 bases, leaving 17 bases between the germline ends. Per germline, CDR1 SGHVS and CDR2 FQNEAQ. The CDR3 length is 16 residues. CDR3 coding DNA: TGTGCCAGCAGCTTAGAGACCAGGGGAAACCTTTATGGCTACACCTTC. It codes for CASSLETRGNLYGYTF.

The rearrangement joins TRBV7-9 to TRBJ2-2; D ambiguous. Germline values: CDR1 SEHNR, CDR2 FQNEAQ (reference sequence). The CDR3 covers 16 residues. The V and J ends lost 1 base and 0 bases respectively, with 9 bases between them. For the CDR3, the DNA is TGTGCCAGCAGCTTAGGTGCCCCCGCGAACACCGGGGAGCTGTTTTTT. It translates to CASSLGAPANTGELFF.

The V and J genes are TRBV4-1 and TRBJ1-6, with D perhaps matching TRBD1 (5 bases). The CDR3 runs 15 residues. Germline assignment: CDR1 MGHRA and CDR2 YSYEKL. With 4 bases removed from V and 5 bases from J, the gap between germline ends came to 12 bases. In nucleotides, the CDR3 is TGCGCCAGCAGCCCGCGCGTCAGGGATAATTCACCCCTCCACTTT. Translating gives CASSPRVRDNSPLHF.

This sequence joins TRBV6-4 and TRBJ2-1; TRBD2 aligns across 9 bases. CDR3 length equals 16 residues. V shed 5 bases and J 3 bases; nucleotides not matched to a gene: 8. Germline lookup yields CDR1 MRHNA and CDR2 SNTAGT. This chain's CDR3 is CASSPGIAGVYNEQFF. In DNA, the CDR3 is TGTGCCAGCAGTCCTGGGATAGCGGGAGTCTACAATGAGCAGTTCTTC.

The genes are TRBV7-9 and TRBJ2-7, with 10 bases fitting TRBD1. The germline gives CDR1 SEHNR, CDR2 FQNEAQ (reference sequence). The CDR3 is made up of 15 amino acids. Unmatched junction bases numbered 8, after V lost 4 bases and J lost 5 bases. The CDR3 DNA reads as TGTGCCAGCAGCTCTCTGGACAGGGGGACCGACGAGCAGTACTTC. Translation: CASSSLDRGTDEQYF. The full variable domain, completed using reference TRBV7-9 and TRBJ2-7, is DTGVSQNPRHKITKRGQNVTFRCDPISEHNRLYWYRQTLGQGPEFLTYFQNEAQLEKSRLLSDRFSAERPKGSFSTLEIQRTEQGDSAMYLCASSSLDRGTDEQYFGPGTRLTVT.

CDR3 loop: CASAGNTEAFF. Written as DNA, the CDR3 is TGCGCCAGCGCAGGGAACACTGAAGCTTTCTTT. The chain joins TRBV5-1 to TRBJ1-1; the D is unclear. Trimming stripped 7 bases from V and 1 base from J, with 5 bases between. The CDR3 extends over 11 amino acids. Germline CDR1 SGHRS, CDR2 YFSETQ. The full variable domain, in which reference TRBV5-1 and TRBJ1-1 provide the parts outside the CDR3, is KAGVTQTPRYLIKTRGQQVTLSCSPISGHRSVSWYQQTPGQGLQFLFEYFSETQRNKGNFPGRFSGRQFSNSRSEMNVSTLELGDSALYLCASAGNTEAFFGQGTRLTVV.

V usage is TRBV5-1 and J usage is TRBJ2-5; tentatively, D is TRBD1 or TRBD2 (5 bases each). The DNA end lines up better with TRBJ2-7; the J call may be wrong. The CDR3 length is 16 residues. The V gene's germline CDR1 is SGHRS and CDR2 YFSETQ. The CDR3 nucleotides are TGCGCCAGCAGCCCCAATGGGGGTGTAGCCTCCTACGAGCAGTACTTC. Its translation is CASSPNGGVASYEQYF.

V gene TRBV6-5 combines with J gene TRBJ1-1; D is ambiguous. Trimming stripped 5 bases from V and 0 bases from J, with 7 bases between. The germline CDR1 and CDR2 sequences are MNHEY and SVGAGI. The CDR3 consists of 13 residues. CDR3 DNA: TGTGCCAGCAGTCTGGGGATGAACACTGAAGCTTTCTTT. Translated, it gives CASSLGMNTEAFF.

The chain employs TRBV9 and TRBJ2-5; D is tentatively TRBD1 or TRBD2 (5 bases each). The V gene lost 0 bases and the J gene lost 5 bases, with 5 bases spanning the gap. The CDR3 runs 12 residues. The germline gives CDR1 SGDLS, CDR2 YYNGEE. The CDR3 spells CASSVGGETQYF. The CDR3 DNA reads as TGTGCCAGCAGCGTAGGGGGGGAGACCCAGTACTTC.

The chain combines TRBV28 with TRBJ2-3; D unresolved. V was trimmed by 3 bases and J by 1 base, leaving 11 bases between them. Germline assignment: CDR1 MDHEN and CDR2 SYDVKM. The CDR3 covers 15 residues. Written as DNA, the CDR3 is TGTGCCAGCAGTTTGGAACTTCCCGGCACAGATACGCAGTATTTT. It is translated as CASSLELPGTDTQYF.

This chain links TRBV7-9 with TRBJ1-1; 7 bases match TRBD1. Germline-derived CDR1 and CDR2 are SEHNR and FQNEAQ (reference sequence). Germline trimming cut 4 bases from V and 7 bases from J; bases unmatched to any gene: 3. CDR3 length: 12 amino acids. DNA of the CDR3: TGTGCCAGCAGCTCCCAGGGGGGTGAAGCTTTCTTT. As protein: CASSSQGGEAFF.

For this clone: The junction and the germline gene differ at one end; a read error may be behind it. The rearrangement uses TRBV11-2 and TRBJ1-1, with D possibly TRBD1 on 6 matching bases. The germline V gene encodes CDR1 SGHAT and CDR2 FQNNGV. The CDR3 is 11 residues long. CDR3 nucleotide sequence: TGTGCCAGCAGGTTAGGGGGGGAAGCTTTCTTT. It encodes CASRLGGEAFF.

This sequence joins TRBV19 and TRBJ2-5; 12 positions match TRBD2. Germline V gives CDR1 LNHDA, CDR2 SQIVND (reference sequence). This CDR3 region has 18 residues. J lost 1 base, V lost 7 bases, and 13 bases had no gene match. The CDR3 protein is CASTRVLAGGLSQETQYF. The DNA for the CDR3 is TGTGCCAGTACCAGAGTACTAGCGGGAGGACTTTCCCAAGAGACCCAGTACTTC.

The chain joins TRBV27 to TRBJ2-7, with a weak D call TRBD1 (6 bases). From germline, CDR1 is MNHEY and CDR2 SMNVEV (reference sequence). V lost 5 bases and J 2 bases, leaving 10 bases between the germline ends. The CDR3 is 13 residues long. In nucleotides, the CDR3 is TGTGCCAGCAGTGTCGGACAGACCTACGAGCAGTACTTC. Translated, it gives CASSVGQTYEQYF.

The chain is built from TRBV7-9 and TRBJ2-5; 7 positions match TRBD1. The assigned J gene may be wrong: the sequence end matches TRBJ2-7 better. The CDR3 sequence is 15 residues long. CDR1 is SEHNR and CDR2 is FQNEAQ in the germline V gene (reference sequence). The CDR3: CASSLPGQRSYEQYF. DNA for the CDR3: TGTGCCAGCAGCTTACCGGGACAGCGATCCTACGAGCAGTACTTC.